A selection of T cell receptor beta chains follows, all from one sample in a study of blood T cell repertoires in COVID-19. The repertoire was sequenced with immunoSEQ multiplex PCR; TCRdb's copy has only in-frame clones and lacks some. The sample has 55,000 to 70,000 clones; around 84% are singletons. The sequencing sample was made of peripheral blood. The receptor source for this set is a man aged 50 to 59 with acute or convalescent COVID-19. The CDR3 runs from the conserved cysteine through the conserved F or W. A D gene is named only where the DNA matches it firmly. For some rows the clone size is stated as once, few or many, or as a class when expanded; others skip it.

>TRBV28|NA|NA|TRBJ1-1
CASSWGGTEAFF
TGTGCCAGCAGTTGGGGAGGCACTGAAGCTTTCTTT
>TRBV27|TRBD1|many|TRBJ2-7
CASSRQGAAYEQYF
TGTGCCAGCAGTCGACAGGGGGCGGCCTACGAGCAGTACTTC
>TRBV5-4|NA|NA|TRBJ1-1
CASSFDSMNTEAFF
TGTGCCAGCAGCTTCGACAGCATGAACACTGAAGCTTTCTTT
>TRBV6-5|NA|NA|TRBJ1-2
CASRDRQDHGYTF
TGTGCCAGCAGGGATCGACAGGATCATGGCTACACCTTC
>TRBV2|NA|NA|TRBJ2-3
CASPPVPSTDTQYF
TGTGCCAGTCCCCCGGTTCCTAGCACAGATACGCAGTATTTT
>TRBV15|NA|NA|TRBJ1-5
CATSRDRGYSNQPQHF
TGTGCCACCAGCAGAGATCGAGGTTATAGCAATCAGCCCCAGCATTTT
>TRBV2|NA|NA|TRBJ1-1
CASRGDAYSTEAFF
TGTGCCAGCAGGGGCGACGCGTATTCCACTGAAGCTTTCTTT
>TRBV12-3/TRBV12-4|NA|NA|TRBJ1-1
CASSLRTEAFF
TGTGCCAGCAGTTTGAGGACTGAAGCTTTCTTT
>TRBV30|NA|few|TRBJ1-3
CAWSSWAAHSGNTIYF
TGTGCCTGGAGTTCGTGGGCAGCTCACTCTGGAAACACCATATATTTT
>TRBV6-5|NA|NA|TRBJ1-6
CASRTANNSPLHF
TGTGCCAGCAGGACAGCAAATAATTCACCCCTCCACTTT
>TRBV4-2|NA|few|TRBJ2-7
CASSQMMQGGREQYF
TGTGCCAGCAGCCAGATGATGCAGGGGGGACGCGAGCAGTACTTC
>TRBV12-2|NA|NA|TRBJ2-2
CASRLGPNRPTDQLVAPTGELFF
TGTGCAAGTCGCTTAGGACCCAACAGGCCTACGGACCAACTTGTGGCCCCCACCGGGGAGCTGTTTTTT
>TRBV6-5|NA|NA|TRBJ2-5
CASSPVLGRQTQYF
TGTGCCAGCAGCCCGGTCCTGGGGCGGCAGACCCAGTACTTC
>TRBV5-1|TRBD1|NA|TRBJ1-1
CASSKGQGHTEAFF
TGCGCCAGCAGCAAGGGACAGGGACACACTGAAGCTTTCTTT
>TRBV9|TRBD1|NA|TRBJ2-1
CASSSNRGDEQFF
TGTGCCAGCAGCTCAAACAGGGGGGACGAGCAGTTCTTC
>TRBV11-2|NA|few|TRBJ1-6
CASSLRGFYNSPLHF
TGTGCCAGCAGCTTAAGGGGGTTCTATAATTCACCCCTCCACTTT
>TRBV6-2/TRBV6-3|TRBD1|few|TRBJ1-5
CASSPTDRGVQPQHF
TGTGCCAGCAGCCCGACCGACAGGGGGGTTCAGCCCCAGCATTTT
>TRBV7-8|TRBD1|NA|TRBJ2-7
CASSLTGGTYEQYF
TGTGCCAGCAGCTTGACAGGGGGCACGTACGAGCAGTACTTC
>TRBV6-1|NA|NA|TRBJ1-5
CASSEAGRGAQPQHF
TGTGCCAGCAGTGAAGCAGGCCGGGGGGCCCAGCCCCAGCATTTT
>TRBV6-5|NA|NA|TRBJ1-4
CASSPQGLEVEKLFF
TGTGCCAGCAGCCCCCAGGGCCTTGAGGTTGAAAAACTGTTTTTT
>TRBV6-5|NA|few|TRBJ2-7
CASKAGPEQYF
TGTGCCAGCAAGGCAGGGCCCGAGCAGTACTTC
>TRBV7-9|NA|NA|TRBJ2-5
CASSLTDRAKETQYF
TGTGCCAGCAGCCTGACCGACAGAGCCAAAGAGACCCAGTACTTC
>TRBV24-1|NA|once|TRBJ1-6
CATSGTANNSPLHF
TGTGCCACCAGTGGGACAGCAAATAATTCACCCCTCCACTTT
>TRBV7-3|NA|NA|TRBJ2-3
CASSSGLDTQYF
TGTGCCAGCAGCTCTGGCCTTGATACGCAGTATTTT
>TRBV5-1|NA|NA|TRBJ2-3
CASSLGTVSTDTQYF
TGCGCCAGCAGCTTGGGGACAGTGAGCACAGATACGCAGTATTTT
>TRBV27|NA|NA|TRBJ1-4
CASSLLPSAARGLNEKLFF
TGTGCCAGCAGTTTACTACCTTCAGCCGCCAGGGGATTAAATGAAAAACTGTTTTTT
>TRBV6-5|NA|NA|TRBJ2-3
CASSYGQPGTDTQYF
TGTGCCAGCAGTTACGGGCAGCCGGGCACAGATACGCAGTATTTT
>TRBV28|TRBD1|NA|TRBJ2-7
CASSTYPGQSYEQYF
TGTGCCAGCAGTACCTACCCGGGACAGTCCTACGAGCAGTACTTC
>TRBV7-6|NA|NA|TRBJ1-2
CASSLDSSNYGYTF
TGTGCCAGCAGCTTAGACAGCTCTAACTATGGCTACACCTTC
>TRBV19|TRBD1|NA|TRBJ1-4
CASSIPRQGQEKLFF
TGTGCCAGTAGTATCCCCCGACAGGGGCAAGAAAAACTGTTTTTT
>TRBV19|TRBD1|NA|TRBJ2-1
CASSGTGTGLNNEQFF
TGTGCCAGTAGTGGAACCGGGACAGGGCTTAACAATGAGCAGTTCTTC
>TRBV28|NA|NA|TRBJ1-5
CASSLVGQSNQPQHF
TGTGCCAGCAGTTTAGTTGGGCAGAGCAATCAGCCCCAGCATTTT
>TRBV7-2|NA|NA|TRBJ1-6
CASSLLGGGNSPLHF
TGTGCCAGCAGCTTATTGGGGGGAGGTAATTCACCCCTCCACTTT
>TRBV28|NA|NA|TRBJ2-1
CASFPLEGRRDSEQFF
TGTGCCAGCTTCCCCCTGGAGGGCCGTCGCGACAGTGAGCAGTTCTTC
>TRBV6-1|NA|NA|TRBJ1-5
CASSEDRGQPQHF
TGTGCCAGCAGTGAAGATCGGGGTCAGCCCCAGCATTTT
>TRBV28|TRBD2|NA|TRBJ2-1
CASSLGGASGGWDEQFF
TGTGCCAGCAGTTTAGGAGGGGCTAGCGGGGGTTGGGATGAGCAGTTCTTC